A selection of T cell receptor beta chains follows, all from one sample in a study of neurological immune-mediated disorders. One entry per CDR3 protein, called by TCRdb with MiXCR from the 5' RACE reads. The sample lists about 59,000 distinct CDR3 sequences, less than 25% occurring once. The sequenced material came from PBMCs. These receptors originate from a man in his 60s with HTLV-1-associated myelopathy (HAM/TSP). Each CDR3 is given with its conserved first and last residue. Each record gives: CDR3 DNA, CDR3 protein, V gene, clone size, J gene, D gene. The D gene is left open where the match is weak. Rows give clone size only sometimes, using once, few, many, or a class for an expanded clone.

DNA: TGCAGTGCACCCGGACTAGCGGGAGGATTAGAGACCCAGTACTTC
CDR3: CSAPGLAGGLETQYF
V: TRBV20-1
size: many
J: TRBJ2-5
D: TRBD2

DNA: TGCGCCAGCAGCCAGGATCGACCAGGGGCCATCACAGATACGCAGTATTTT
CDR3: CASSQDRPGAITDTQYF
V: TRBV4-1
size: many
J: TRBJ2-3
D: -

DNA: TGTGCCAGCAGGGGGTGGCGGGACACCGGGGAGCTGTTTTTT
CDR3: CASRGWRDTGELFF
V: TRBV28
size: many
J: TRBJ2-2
D: -

DNA: TGTGCCAGCAGCTTGGGGGGACTAGCGGGACGCACAGATACGCAGTATTTT
CDR3: CASSLGGLAGRTDTQYF
V: TRBV7-8
size: -
J: TRBJ2-3
D: TRBD2

DNA: TGCAGTGCTAGATTAGGGGTCCCCTACGAGCAGTACTTC
CDR3: CSARLGVPYEQYF
V: TRBV20-1
size: -
J: TRBJ2-7
D: -

DNA: TGCGCCAGCAGCTGTTCTAGCGGGAGTGGCGACGAGCAGTACTTC
CDR3: CASSCSSGSGDEQYF
V: TRBV5-1
size: -
J: TRBJ2-7
D: TRBD2

DNA: TGCAGCGTTGAAAAACGGCAGTACTACAATGAGCAGTTCTTC
CDR3: CSVEKRQYYNEQFF
V: TRBV29-1
size: many
J: TRBJ2-1
D: -

DNA: TGTGCCAGCAGTTTTCCGGGTAGTTATGGCTACACCTTC
CDR3: CASSFPGSYGYTF
V: TRBV6-6
size: many
J: TRBJ1-2
D: -

DNA: TGCAGTGCTCCTCGGCCGGGGCAGAACTATGGCTACACCTTC
CDR3: CSAPRPGQNYGYTF
V: TRBV20-1
size: few
J: TRBJ1-2
D: -

DNA: TGTGCCAGCACCCCGACCGGGGGGGGCTCTTATAGGAACACTGAAGCTTTCTTT
CDR3: CASTPTGGGSYRNTEAFF
V: TRBV3-1
size: few
J: TRBJ1-1
D: -

DNA: TGTGCCAGCTCACCCATGGACACCGGGGAGCTGTTTTTT
CDR3: CASSPMDTGELFF
V: TRBV18
size: -
J: TRBJ2-2
D: -

DNA: TGTGCCAGCAGTTACTCCGGGACAGGGCTCACCGGGGAGCTGTTTTTT
CDR3: CASSYSGTGLTGELFF
V: TRBV27
size: many
J: TRBJ2-2
D: TRBD1

DNA: TGTGCCAGCAGTTTATCCGGGAGGGCCTTTTCGGATACGCAGTATTTT
CDR3: CASSLSGRAFSDTQYF
V: TRBV12-3/TRBV12-4
size: many
J: TRBJ2-3
D: TRBD2

DNA: TGTGCCAGCAGCCCCTGGGACAGAGGCTCCTACGAGCAGTACTTC
CDR3: CASSPWDRGSYEQYF
V: TRBV9
size: many
J: TRBJ2-7
D: TRBD1

DNA: TGCAGTGCTAGAGATCGGAATTCACCCCTCCACTTT
CDR3: CSARDRNSPLHF
V: TRBV20-1
size: -
J: TRBJ1-6
D: -

DNA: TGTGCCAGCAGCCCTCAGACAGGGACCACCGGGGAGCTGTTTTTT
CDR3: CASSPQTGTTGELFF
V: TRBV6-5
size: -
J: TRBJ2-2
D: TRBD1

DNA: TGTGCCAGCAGAAAGGGGACGGAGGTTGAGACCCAGTACTTC
CDR3: CASRKGTEVETQYF
V: TRBV6-5
size: -
J: TRBJ2-5
D: -

DNA: TGCAGTGCCTGGGGGGGTAGGACTGAAGCTTTCTTT
CDR3: CSAWGGRTEAFF
V: TRBV20-1
size: -
J: TRBJ1-1
D: -

DNA: TGTGCCACCAGTGAGGGGAACTCACCCCTCCACTTT
CDR3: CATSEGNSPLHF
V: TRBV24-1
size: -
J: TRBJ1-6
D: -

DNA: TGCAGTGCTAGAGATACAGCGAACACTGAAGCTTTCTTT
CDR3: CSARDTANTEAFF
V: TRBV20-1
size: many
J: TRBJ1-1
D: -

DNA: TGTGCCAGCAGTTTTGGGGATCGGGGGGCGGAAACAGATACGCAGTATTTT
CDR3: CASSFGDRGAETDTQYF
V: TRBV28
size: many
J: TRBJ2-3
D: -

DNA: TGTGCCACCAGCAGAGATAGAGCGACAGGGGGTAATCCCGGGGAGCTGTTTTTT
CDR3: CATSRDRATGGNPGELFF
V: TRBV15
size: many
J: TRBJ2-2
D: TRBD1

DNA: TGCGCCAGCAGCCCCCCGACCCACGGCGGGGAGCTGTTTTTT
CDR3: CASSPPTHGGELFF
V: TRBV5-1
size: many
J: TRBJ2-2
D: -

DNA: TGTGCCAGCAGCTTTCAATCCGACAGGGTCTATGAGCAGTTCTTC
CDR3: CASSFQSDRVYEQFF
V: TRBV5-5
size: few
J: TRBJ2-1
D: TRBD1

DNA: TGCGCCAGCAGCCAAGGCCAGGGAAACGCCTACGAGCAGTACTTC
CDR3: CASSQGQGNAYEQYF
V: TRBV4-1
size: many
J: TRBJ2-7
D: -

DNA: TGCAGTGCTAGGGCACCTACAGGAGGGAACACTGAAGCTTTCTTT
CDR3: CSARAPTGGNTEAFF
V: TRBV20-1
size: many
J: TRBJ1-1
D: -

DNA: TGTGCCAGCAGTGAAGCGGGACTAGGGTCTGGTTTAGGTCGAATAAACTCCTACAATGAGCAGTTCTTC
CDR3: CASSEAGLGSGLGRINSYNEQFF
V: TRBV6-1
size: -
J: TRBJ2-1
D: TRBD2

DNA: TGTGCCAGCACTTACCCGGGACTCCCCAATGAGCAGTTCTTC
CDR3: CASTYPGLPNEQFF
V: TRBV28
size: many
J: TRBJ2-1
D: -

DNA: TGCAGTGCTACCGGGACTAGCGGGAGAGAGACCCAGTACTTC
CDR3: CSATGTSGRETQYF
V: TRBV20-1
size: -
J: TRBJ2-5
D: TRBD2

DNA: TGTGCCAGCAGCCAAGAAGCGAGTGGGGGCTACGAGCAGTTCTTC
CDR3: CASSQEASGGYEQFF
V: TRBV3-1
size: many
J: TRBJ2-1
D: -

DNA: TGTGCCAGCAGAGAGGGTAGTTCACCCCTCCACTTT
CDR3: CASREGSSPLHF
V: TRBV28
size: -
J: TRBJ1-6
D: -

DNA: TGTGCCATCAGTGAGGCAGATTATGGCTACACCTTC
CDR3: CAISEADYGYTF
V: TRBV10-3
size: once
J: TRBJ1-2
D: -

DNA: TGCGCCAGCAGGGACAGCAATAATTCACCCCTCCACTTT
CDR3: CASRDSNNSPLHF
V: TRBV10-2
size: many
J: TRBJ1-6
D: -

DNA: TGCAGTGCAATCGGGACTAGCGGGAGGGCCGGAACCGGGGAGCTGTTTTTT
CDR3: CSAIGTSGRAGTGELFF
V: TRBV20-1
size: many
J: TRBJ2-2
D: TRBD2